This TCR beta chain was captured by sequencing in a study of tumor-infiltrating lymphocytes in localized non-small cell lung cancer. For the study at large: Several tumor histologies, both smoking statuses, and some post-neoadjuvant chemotherapy samples were included.

This clone appeared a few times. As yet, its antigen is unknown. Profiled with immunoSEQ multiplex PCR; TCRdb holds only in-frame clones, not every one. The table shows some 5,500 clones, with around 61% occurring only once. The germline V gene encodes CDR1 MNHEY and CDR2 SVGAGI. The V gene lost 6 bases and the J gene lost 5 bases, with 14 bases spanning the gap. This CDR3 region has 14 residues. General study results and limits: Different pieces of the same tissue were used for each assay. Available tissue quantity limited TCR sequencing to a patient subset. Tumors had more T cell infiltration than uninvolved lung, per TCRbeta sequencing and CD3 counts.

The chain joins TRBV6-5 to TRBJ2-1; D remains ambiguous. Sequencing was done on a sample of uninvolved lung tissue not adjacent to the tumor. This receptor was obtained from a human donor with non-small cell lung cancer. CDR3 sequence reads: CASSRFKSDNEQFF. DNA for the CDR3: TGTGCCAGCAGCAGATTTAAGTCAGACAATGAGCAGTTCTTC.